The source of this TCR beta chain is a study of long-term antiretroviral therapy in people with HIV. It was version v3.0 of the immunoSEQ assay that was run at survey level. Profiling relied on immunoSEQ multiplex PCR, and the TCRdb table lists in-frame clones only, not all of them. The sample records under 45,000 clones, under 85% being singletons. This clone showed up just once. Germline assignment: CDR1 SGHTS and CDR2 YDEGEE. CDR3 length: 15 residues. J lost 4 bases, V lost 2 bases, and 1 base had no gene match. The chain joins TRBV5-8 to TRBJ2-2; 11 bases align to TRBD2. The sample in question was unsorted PBMCs, obtained 1 year after starting antiretroviral therapy. The TCR originated in a man aged 18 to 29 with HIV. CDR3 sequence (DNA): TGTGCCAGCAGCTTCGGACTAGCGGGCACCGGGGAGCTGTTTTTT. Translating it yields CASSFGLAGTGELFF.